This paragraph reports one T cell receptor beta chain. Antigen: not known. These data come from a study of T cell responses to AZD1222 COVID-19 vaccine. Regarding the study as a whole: With dominance at 160-218 and 743-854, vaccine-associated CD4 TCRs spanned spike. Sampled repertoires all dated from after the peak T cell response. The donor cohort was predominantly white British with a female majority, and clonal diversity may have been underestimated.

Assay: immunoSEQ multiplex PCR; the TCRdb copy retains only in-frame clones and omits some. The sample carries about 140,000 clones, 92% recorded once. The CDR3 is 15 residues long. The J segment lost 7 bases and the V segment lost 5 bases, leaving 14 bases of the junction unmatched. The germline V gene has CDR1 SGHAT and CDR2 FQNNGV. The material was peripheral blood, obtained on day 0 of AZD1222 vaccination. The J gene is TRBJ2-7, the V gene TRBV11-2; 7 bases match TRBD1. The source of this sequence is an adult in good health. The CDR3: CASSPFGQVAREQYF. CDR3 DNA: TGTGCCAGCAGCCCCTTCGGACAGGTAGCACGGGAGCAGTACTTC. Combining the CDR3 with reference TRBV11-2 and TRBJ2-7 gives the whole variable domain EAGVAQSPRYKIIEKRQSVAFWCNPISGHATLYWYQQILGQGPKLLIQFQNNGVVDDSQLPKDRFSAERLKGVDSTLKIQPAKLEDSAVYLCASSPFGQVAREQYFGPGTRLTVT.